This T cell receptor beta chain was found in a study of naive and memory T cell subsets. The beta constant-region primer was an equimolar mix of two oligonucleotides covering TRBC1 and TRBC2. Ligated cDNA was amplified by four rounds of PCR with nested alpha and beta constant-region primers and SP2. An oligonucleotide with the SP2 primer and a 12-nucleotide UMI was ligated to the cDNA 3' end. From the UMI-ligation and nested PCR reads, TCRdb called clonotypes with MiXCR, one entry per CDR3 protein. Found here are tens of thousands of distinct CDR3 sequences, about 10% of them singletons; the top ten hold 1.2%. Looked up from germline, CDR1 is KGHDR and CDR2 is SFDVKD. Unmatched junction bases numbered 1, after V lost 4 bases and J lost 6 bases. This CDR3 comprises 13 residues. Study observations and caveats: Especially in CD8 cells, naive repertoires contained a few larger clonotypes, possibly CD45RA-re-expressing memory cells. Diversity fell and Gini index rose from naive through CM, EM, EMRA.

Four subsets defined by CD45RA and CD27 were sorted after CD3, CD4, CD8 and live/dead staining. This clonotype was counted at least ten times. Antigen specificity is unknown. The TCR originated in a human donor in good health. This chain connects TRBV24-1 to TRBJ2-3, with 9 bases identical to TRBD2. Sequenced sample: naive CD8+ T cells from blood. The CDR3 protein is CATSEGLADTQYF. Written as DNA, the CDR3 is TGTGCCACCAGTGAAGGACTAGCGGATACGCAGTATTTT.